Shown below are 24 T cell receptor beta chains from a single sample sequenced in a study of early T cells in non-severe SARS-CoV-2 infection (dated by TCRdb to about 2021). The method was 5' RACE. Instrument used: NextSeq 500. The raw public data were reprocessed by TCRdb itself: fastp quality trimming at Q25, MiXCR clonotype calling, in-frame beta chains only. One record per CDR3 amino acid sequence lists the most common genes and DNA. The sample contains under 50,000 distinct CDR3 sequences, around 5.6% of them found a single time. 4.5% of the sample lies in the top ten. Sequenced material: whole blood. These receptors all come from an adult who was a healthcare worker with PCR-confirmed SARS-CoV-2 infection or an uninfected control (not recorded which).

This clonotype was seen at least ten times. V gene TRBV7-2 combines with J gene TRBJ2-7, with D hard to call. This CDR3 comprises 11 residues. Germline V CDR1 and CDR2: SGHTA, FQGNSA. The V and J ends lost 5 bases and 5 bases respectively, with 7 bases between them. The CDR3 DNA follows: TGTGCCAGCAGCCCACGCCACGAGCAGTACTTC. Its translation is CASSPRHEQYF.

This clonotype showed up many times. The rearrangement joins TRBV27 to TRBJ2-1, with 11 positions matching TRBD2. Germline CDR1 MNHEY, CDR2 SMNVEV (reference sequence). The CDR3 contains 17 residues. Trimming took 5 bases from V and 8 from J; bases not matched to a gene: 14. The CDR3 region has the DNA TGTGCCAGCAGTAGGACTAGCGGGTACCGAACTGGCGATGAGCAGTTCTTC. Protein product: CASSRTSGYRTGDEQFF.

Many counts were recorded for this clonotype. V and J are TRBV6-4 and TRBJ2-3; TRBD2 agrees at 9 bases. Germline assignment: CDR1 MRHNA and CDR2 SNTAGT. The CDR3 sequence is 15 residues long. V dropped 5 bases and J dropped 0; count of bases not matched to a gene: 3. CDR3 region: CASSPLAGSTDTQYF. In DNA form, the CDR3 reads TGTGCCAGCAGTCCCCTAGCGGGGAGCACAGATACGCAGTATTTT.

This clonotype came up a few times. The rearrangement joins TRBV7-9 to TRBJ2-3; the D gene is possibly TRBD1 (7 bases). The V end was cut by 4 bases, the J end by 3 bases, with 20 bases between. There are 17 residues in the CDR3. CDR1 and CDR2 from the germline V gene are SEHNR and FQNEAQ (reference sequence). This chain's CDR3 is CASSWLGGQSRTDTQYF. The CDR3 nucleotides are TGTGCCAGCAGCTGGCTCGGGGGACAGAGTAGAACAGATACGCAGTATTTT.

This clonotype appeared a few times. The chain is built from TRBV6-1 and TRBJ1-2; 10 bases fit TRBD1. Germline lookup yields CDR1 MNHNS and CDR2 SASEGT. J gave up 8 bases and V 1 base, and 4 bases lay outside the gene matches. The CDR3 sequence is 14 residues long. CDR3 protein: CASSEGDRGYGYTF. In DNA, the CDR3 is TGTGCCAGCAGTGAAGGGGACAGGGGATACGGCTACACCTTC.

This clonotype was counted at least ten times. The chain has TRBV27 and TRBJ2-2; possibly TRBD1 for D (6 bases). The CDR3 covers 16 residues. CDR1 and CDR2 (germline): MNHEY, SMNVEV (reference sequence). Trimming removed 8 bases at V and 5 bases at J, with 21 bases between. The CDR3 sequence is CASGTGRQAATGELFF. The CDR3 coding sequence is TGTGCCAGCGGCACAGGGAGACAGGCGGCGACCGGGGAGCTGTTTTTT.

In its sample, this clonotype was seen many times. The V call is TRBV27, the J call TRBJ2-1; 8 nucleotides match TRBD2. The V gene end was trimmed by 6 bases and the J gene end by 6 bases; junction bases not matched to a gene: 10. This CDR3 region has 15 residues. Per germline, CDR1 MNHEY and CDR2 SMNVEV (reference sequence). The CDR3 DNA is TGTGCCAGCAGCCCCGGGGTAGCGGGATTCAATGAGCAGTTCTTC. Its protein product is CASSPGVAGFNEQFF.

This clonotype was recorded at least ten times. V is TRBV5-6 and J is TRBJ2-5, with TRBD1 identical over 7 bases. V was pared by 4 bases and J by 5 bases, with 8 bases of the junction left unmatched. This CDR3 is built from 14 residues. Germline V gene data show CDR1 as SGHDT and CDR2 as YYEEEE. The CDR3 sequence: CASSTDRLGETQYF. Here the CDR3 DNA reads TGTGCCAGCAGCACGGACAGGTTGGGGGAGACCCAGTACTTC.

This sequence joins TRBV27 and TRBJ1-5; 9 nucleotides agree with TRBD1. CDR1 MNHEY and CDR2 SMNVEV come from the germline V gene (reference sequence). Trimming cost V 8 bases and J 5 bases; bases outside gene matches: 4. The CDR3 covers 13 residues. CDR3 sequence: CASGQGWHQPQHF. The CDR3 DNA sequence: TGTGCCAGCGGACAGGGGTGGCATCAGCCCCAGCATTTT.

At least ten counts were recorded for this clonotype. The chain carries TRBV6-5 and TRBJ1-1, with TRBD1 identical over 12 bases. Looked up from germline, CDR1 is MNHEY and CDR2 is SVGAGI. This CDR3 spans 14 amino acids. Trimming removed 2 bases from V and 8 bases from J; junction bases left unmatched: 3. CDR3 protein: CASSYEGTGGEAFF. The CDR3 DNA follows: TGTGCCAGCAGTTACGAAGGGACAGGGGGCGAAGCTTTCTTT.

CDR3 coding DNA: TGTGCCAGCAGCTTGAGTCCAAGGCCTATCACAGATACGCAGTATTTT. Translated: CASSLSPRPITDTQYF. The rearrangement uses TRBV7-6 and TRBJ2-3; D call uncertain. This CDR3 contains 16 residues. CDR1 is SGHVS and CDR2 is FNYEAQ in the germline V gene. V dropped 3 bases and J dropped 2 bases, with 15 bases sitting between them.

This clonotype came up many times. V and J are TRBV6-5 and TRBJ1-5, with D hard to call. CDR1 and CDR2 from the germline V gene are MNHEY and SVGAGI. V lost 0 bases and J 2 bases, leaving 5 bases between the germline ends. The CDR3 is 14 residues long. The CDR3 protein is CASSYSHGNQPQHF. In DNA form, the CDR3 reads TGTGCCAGCAGTTACTCCCACGGCAATCAGCCCCAGCATTTT.

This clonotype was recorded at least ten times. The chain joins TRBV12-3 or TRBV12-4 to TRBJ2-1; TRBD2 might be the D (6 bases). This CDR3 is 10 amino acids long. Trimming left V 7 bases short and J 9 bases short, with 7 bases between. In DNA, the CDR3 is TGTGCCAGCATGGGAGGTGAGCAGTTCTTC. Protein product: CASMGGEQFF.

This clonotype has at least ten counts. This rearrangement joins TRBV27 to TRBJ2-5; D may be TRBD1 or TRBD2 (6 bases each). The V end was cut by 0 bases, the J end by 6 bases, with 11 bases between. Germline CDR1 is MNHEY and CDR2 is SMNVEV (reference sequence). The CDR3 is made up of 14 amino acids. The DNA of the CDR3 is TGTGCCAGCAGTTTATCGGGGGGCATGAAGACCCAGTACTTC. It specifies CASSLSGGMKTQYF.

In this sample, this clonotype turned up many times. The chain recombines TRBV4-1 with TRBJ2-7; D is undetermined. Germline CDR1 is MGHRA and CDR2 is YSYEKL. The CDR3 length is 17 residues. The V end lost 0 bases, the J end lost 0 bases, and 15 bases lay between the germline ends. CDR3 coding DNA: TGCGCCAGCAGCCAAGACCTGGGCGGCTACAGCTCCTACGAGCAGTACTTC. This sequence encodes CASSQDLGGYSSYEQYF.

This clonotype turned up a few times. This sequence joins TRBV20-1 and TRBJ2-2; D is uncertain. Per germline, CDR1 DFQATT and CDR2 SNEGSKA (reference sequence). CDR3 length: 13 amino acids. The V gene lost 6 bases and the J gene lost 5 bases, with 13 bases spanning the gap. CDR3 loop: CSAQRAGTGELFF. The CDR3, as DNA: TGCAGTGCCCAAAGGGCCGGGACCGGGGAGCTGTTTTTT.

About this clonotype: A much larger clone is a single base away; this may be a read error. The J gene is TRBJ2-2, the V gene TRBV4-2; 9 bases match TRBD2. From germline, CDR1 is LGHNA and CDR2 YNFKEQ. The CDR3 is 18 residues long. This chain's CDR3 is CASSQDRNSGGATVELFF. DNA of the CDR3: TGTGCCAGCAGCCAAGATCGGAATAGCGGGGGAGCAACCGTGGAGCTGTTTTTT.

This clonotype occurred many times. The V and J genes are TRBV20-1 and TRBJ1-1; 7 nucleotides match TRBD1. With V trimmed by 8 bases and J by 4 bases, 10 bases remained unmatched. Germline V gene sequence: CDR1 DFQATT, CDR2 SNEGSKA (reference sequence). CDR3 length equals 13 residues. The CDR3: CSPNRGGGTEAFF. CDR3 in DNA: TGCAGTCCTAACAGGGGAGGTGGCACTGAAGCTTTCTTT.

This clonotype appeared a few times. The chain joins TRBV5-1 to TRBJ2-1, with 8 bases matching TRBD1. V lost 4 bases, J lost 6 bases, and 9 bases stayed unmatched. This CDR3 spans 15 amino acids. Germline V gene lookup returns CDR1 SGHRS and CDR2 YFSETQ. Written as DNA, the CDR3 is TGCGCCAGCAGCGTACCGGGACAGGTCTTCAATGAGCAGTTCTTC. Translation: CASSVPGQVFNEQFF.

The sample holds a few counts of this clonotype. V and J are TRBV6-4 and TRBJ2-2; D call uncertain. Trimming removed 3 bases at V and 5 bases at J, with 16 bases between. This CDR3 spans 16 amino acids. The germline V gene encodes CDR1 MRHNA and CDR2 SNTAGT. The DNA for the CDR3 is TGTGCCAGCAGTGAAGGGAATAATAGGAGAACCGGGGAGCTGTTTTTT. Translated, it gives CASSEGNNRRTGELFF.

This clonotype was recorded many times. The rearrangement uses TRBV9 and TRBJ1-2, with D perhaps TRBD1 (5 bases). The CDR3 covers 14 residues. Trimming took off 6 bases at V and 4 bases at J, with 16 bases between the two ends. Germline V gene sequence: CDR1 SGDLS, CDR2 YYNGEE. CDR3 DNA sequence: TGTGCCAGCACCCGGACGGGGGAAGCCTATGGCTACACCTTC. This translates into CASTRTGEAYGYTF.

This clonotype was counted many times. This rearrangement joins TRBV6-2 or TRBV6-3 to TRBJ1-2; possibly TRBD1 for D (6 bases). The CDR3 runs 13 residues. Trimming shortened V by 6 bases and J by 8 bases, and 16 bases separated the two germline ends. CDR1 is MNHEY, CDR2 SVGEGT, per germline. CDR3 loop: CASRPPAGVGYTF. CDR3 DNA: TGTGCCAGCAGACCCCCGGCAGGGGTCGGCTACACCTTC.

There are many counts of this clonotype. The CDR3 spells CASRETGGQPQHF. CDR3 sequence (DNA): TGTGCCAGCAGAGAGACAGGGGGGCAGCCCCAGCATTTT. The chain employs TRBV28 and TRBJ1-5; TRBD1 matches 9 bases. Per the germline V gene, CDR1 is MDHEN and CDR2 is SYDVKM. The CDR3 spans 13 residues. V lost 6 bases and J lost 7; bases outside the gene matches: 4.

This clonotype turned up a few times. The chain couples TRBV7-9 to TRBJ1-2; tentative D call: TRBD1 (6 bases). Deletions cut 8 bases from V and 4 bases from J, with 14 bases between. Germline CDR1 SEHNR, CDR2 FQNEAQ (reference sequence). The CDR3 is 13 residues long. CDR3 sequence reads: CASSLDRSYGYTF. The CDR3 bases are TGTGCCAGCTCTCTGGACAGAAGCTATGGCTACACCTTC.